This entry lists 13 T cell receptor beta chains sequenced from one sample in a study of control samples from healthy donors and cancer patients. Sequenced by immunoSEQ multiplex PCR; TCRdb stores in-frame clones only, minus some. The table has about 150,000 clones, approximately 93% seen once. The source material was blood. The receptors originated from a middle-aged man in good health.

V gene TRBV15 combines with J gene TRBJ2-1, with 14 bases identical to TRBD2. From germline, CDR1 is LNHNV and CDR2 YYDKDF (reference sequence). V shed 1 base, J shed 8 bases, and the junction held 7 bases outside the gene matches. The CDR3 is made up of 17 amino acids. As DNA, the CDR3 is TGTGCCACCAGCAGAGGGCCGACTAGCGGGAGGGCTGATGAGCAGTTCTTC. Amino acids: CATSRGPTSGRADEQFF.

V is TRBV6-5 and J is TRBJ2-7; TRBD1 matches at 8 bases. The CDR3 sequence is 14 residues long. With V trimmed by 0 bases and J by 2 bases, 0 bases remained unmatched. Germline V lookup: CDR1 MNHEY, CDR2 SVGAGI. CDR3 residues: CASSYSTGAYEQYF. DNA of the CDR3: TGTGCCAGCAGTTACTCGACAGGGGCCTACGAGCAGTACTTC.

The chain joins TRBV6-1 to TRBJ1-6; D is ambiguous. V lost 0 bases and J 10 bases, leaving 13 bases between the germline ends. The CDR3 length is 15 residues. Germline values: CDR1 MNHNS, CDR2 SASEGT. CDR3: CASSEAVWRGSPLHF. The CDR3 DNA is TGTGCCAGCAGTGAAGCGGTCTGGAGAGGGTCACCCCTCCACTTT.

The chain is built from TRBV7-8 and TRBJ1-4; D remains unclear. V was shortened by 2 bases and J by 0 bases, with 10 bases between the two germline ends. The germline V gene encodes CDR1 SGHVS and CDR2 FQNEAQ. The CDR3 contains 16 residues. The DNA of the CDR3 is TGTGCCAGCAGCTTAAGGACGGAAGCAACTAATGAAAAACTGTTTTTT. Its protein is CASSLRTEATNEKLFF.

The rearrangement joins TRBV5-4 to TRBJ2-5, with 8 bases fitting TRBD2. Trimming removed 3 bases from V and 1 base from J; junction bases left unmatched: 5. CDR1 and CDR2 from the germline V gene are SGHNT and YYREEE (reference sequence). This CDR3 has 15 residues. The CDR3 region is CASSYSGAGQETQYF. CDR3 nucleotide sequence: TGTGCCAGCAGCTATAGCGGGGCGGGCCAAGAGACCCAGTACTTC.

This clone was recorded once. The V call is TRBV28, the J call TRBJ2-7; 9 positions agree with TRBD1. V lost 5 bases to trimming and J lost 3 bases; unmatched junction nucleotides: 2. This CDR3 contains 13 residues. Germline-derived CDR1 and CDR2 are MDHEN and SYDVKM. Written as DNA, the CDR3 is TGTGCCAGCAGTAGACAGGGGGGCTACGAGCAGTACTTC. It encodes CASSRQGGYEQYF.

The chain combines TRBV5-1 with TRBJ2-2; possibly TRBD2 for D (5 bases). V dropped 4 bases and J dropped 6 bases, with 13 bases sitting between them. The CDR3 extends over 14 amino acids. In germline, CDR1 is SGHRS, CDR2 YFSETQ. This CDR3 reads CASSQEGPPGELFF. CDR3 DNA sequence: TGCGCCAGCAGCCAAGAGGGCCCCCCCGGGGAGCTGTTTTTT.

The gene calls are TRBV2 and TRBJ1-4, with 9 bases lining up with TRBD1. Per the germline V gene, CDR1 is SNHLY and CDR2 is FYNNEI. The ends lost 6 bases at V and 5 bases at J; junction bases unmatched: 7. This CDR3 has 15 residues. The CDR3 nucleotides are TGTGCCAGCAGATCGGACAGGGGCCTGAATGAAAAACTGTTTTTT. This sequence encodes CASRSDRGLNEKLFF.

As to this clone: This sample includes further DNA sequences coding for the same CDR3. The rearrangement links TRBV15 to TRBJ2-7, with D unclear. Between the trimmed V and J ends, which lost 0 bases and 4 bases, there was a span of 4 bases. Germline V gene data show CDR1 as LNHNV and CDR2 as YYDKDF (reference sequence). This CDR3 is built from 12 residues. CDR3 residues: CATSRDGYEQYF. The CDR3 nucleotides are TGTGCCACCAGCAGAGATGGGTACGAGCAGTACTTC.

The chain couples TRBV10-1 to TRBJ2-1; TRBD2 might be the D (5 bases). The CDR3 is 13 amino acids. CDR1 WNHNN and CDR2 SYGVQD come from the germline V gene (reference sequence). V was cut by 4 bases and J by 6 bases, with 10 bases left in between. CDR3 DNA: TGCGCCAGCAGTGCTAATAGCGCCAATGAGCAGTTCTTC. This encodes CASSANSANEQFF.

The gene calls are TRBV18 and TRBJ2-1, with a tentative D call TRBD1 (6 bases). From germline, CDR1 is KGHSH and CDR2 LQKENI. The CDR3 is made up of 12 amino acids. With 5 bases removed from V and 10 bases from J, the gap between germline ends came to 12 bases. This chain's CDR3 is CASSSPGQEQFF. CDR3 nucleotide sequence: TGTGCCAGCTCATCGCCGGGACAAGAGCAGTTCTTC. Together with reference TRBV18 and TRBJ2-1, the CDR3 gives the full variable domain: NAGVMQNPRHLVRRRGQEARLRCSPMKGHSHVYWYRQLPEEGLKFMVYLQKENIIDESGMPKERFSAEFPKEGPSILRIQQVVRGDSAAYFCASSSPGQEQFFGPGTRLTVL.

The rearrangement links TRBV5-1 to TRBJ2-1; weak D call: TRBD2 (6 bases). The CDR3 runs 16 residues. Germline V lookup: CDR1 SGHRS, CDR2 YFSETQ. Deletions cut 2 bases from V and 0 bases from J, with 12 bases between. CDR3 sequence (DNA): TGCGCCAGCAGCTTCCCGACTAGGCACTCCTACAATGAGCAGTTCTTC. It specifies CASSFPTRHSYNEQFF. Complete variable domain (other parts from reference TRBV5-1 and TRBJ2-1): KAGVTQTPRYLIKTRGQQVTLSCSPISGHRSVSWYQQTPGQGLQFLFEYFSETQRNKGNFPGRFSGRQFSNSRSEMNVSTLELGDSALYLCASSFPTRHSYNEQFFGPGTRLTVL.

The rearrangement links TRBV3-1 (or the pseudogene TRBV3-2) to TRBJ1-5; D not certain. V dropped 1 base and J dropped 0 bases, with 7 bases sitting between them. CDR1 LGHDT and CDR2 YNNKEL come from the germline V gene (reference sequence). CDR3 size: 15 residues. Here the CDR3 reads CASSQGQISNQPQHF. DNA of the CDR3: TGTGCCAGCAGCCAAGGGCAGATTAGCAATCAGCCCCAGCATTTT.